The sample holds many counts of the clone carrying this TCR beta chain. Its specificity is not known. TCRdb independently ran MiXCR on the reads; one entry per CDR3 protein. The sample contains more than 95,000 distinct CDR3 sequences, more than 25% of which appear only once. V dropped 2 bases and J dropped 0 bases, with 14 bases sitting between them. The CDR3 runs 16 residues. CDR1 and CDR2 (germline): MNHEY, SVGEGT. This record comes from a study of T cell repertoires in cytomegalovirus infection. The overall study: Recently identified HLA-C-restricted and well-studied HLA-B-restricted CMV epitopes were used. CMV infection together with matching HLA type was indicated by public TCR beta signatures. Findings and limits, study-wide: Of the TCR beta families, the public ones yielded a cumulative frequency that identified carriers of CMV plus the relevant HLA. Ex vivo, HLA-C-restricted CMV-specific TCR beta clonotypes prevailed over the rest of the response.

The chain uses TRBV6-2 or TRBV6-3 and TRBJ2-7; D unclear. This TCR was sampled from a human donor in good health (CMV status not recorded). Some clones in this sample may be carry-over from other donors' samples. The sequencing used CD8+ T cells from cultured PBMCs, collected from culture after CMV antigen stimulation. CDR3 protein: CASSYLLARSSYEQYF. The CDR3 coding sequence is TGTGCCAGCAGTTACCTCCTCGCCAGGAGCTCCTACGAGCAGTACTTC.